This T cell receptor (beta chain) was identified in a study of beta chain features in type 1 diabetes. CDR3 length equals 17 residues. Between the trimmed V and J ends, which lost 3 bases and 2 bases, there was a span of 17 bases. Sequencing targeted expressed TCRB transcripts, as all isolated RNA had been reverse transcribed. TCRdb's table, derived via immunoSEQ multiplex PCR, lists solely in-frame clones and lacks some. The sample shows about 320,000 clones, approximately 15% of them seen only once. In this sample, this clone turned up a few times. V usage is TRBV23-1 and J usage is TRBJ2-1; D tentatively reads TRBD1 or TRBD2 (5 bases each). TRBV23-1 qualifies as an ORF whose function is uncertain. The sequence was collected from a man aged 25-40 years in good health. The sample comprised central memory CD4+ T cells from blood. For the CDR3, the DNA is TGCGCCAGCAGTCAGCCCAACCCGGGGCAGACCTACAATGAGCAGTTCTTC. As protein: CASSQPNPGQTYNEQFF.